This TCR beta chain was obtained from a study of post-analysis software for immune sequencing data. Study in general: Included among the disease courses, which were recorded for the cohort, were relapsing-remitting, secondary progressive and progressive-relapsing multiple sclerosis. Study outcomes and limitations: Four or five TRBV segments occurring more often in patients than controls included TRBV5-6, TRBV5-1 and TRBV20-1. Strong co-clustering by F measure was evident for samples that had been prepared in the same batch. Controls' normalized Chao1 diversity significantly exceeded that of multiple sclerosis patients.

Concerning this clonotype itself: Its antigen is undetermined.

The CDR3 spans 14 residues. V gave up 5 bases and J gave up 2 bases, with 13 bases separating them. Germline lookup yields CDR1 MGHRA and CDR2 YSYEKL. Unique molecular identifiers were carried by the TCR beta cDNA libraries. TCRdb re-called the PCR reads through MiXCR, storing one row per CDR3 protein. The table shows about 800,000 distinct CDR3 sequences, with roughly 29% occurring only once. Input material: blood. The chain employs TRBV4-1 and TRBJ2-7; D possibly corresponds to TRBD1 (6 bases). This clonotype was sampled from a girl aged 10 to 17 with multiple sclerosis. CDR3 in amino acids: CASSSLQGPYEQYF. The CDR3 DNA reads TGCGCCAGCAGCTCTCTACAGGGACCCTACGAGCAGTACTTC.